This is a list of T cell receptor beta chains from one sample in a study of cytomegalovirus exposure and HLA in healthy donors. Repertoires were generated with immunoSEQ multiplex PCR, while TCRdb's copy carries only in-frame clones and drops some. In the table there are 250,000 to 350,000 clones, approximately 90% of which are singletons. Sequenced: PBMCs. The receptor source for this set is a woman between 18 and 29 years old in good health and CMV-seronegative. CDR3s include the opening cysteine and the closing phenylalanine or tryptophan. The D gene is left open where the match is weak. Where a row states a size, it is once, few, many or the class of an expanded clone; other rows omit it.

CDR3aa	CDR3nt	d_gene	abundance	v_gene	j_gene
CASSPIGLAGLYNEQFF	TGTGCCAGCTCACCAATTGGACTAGCGGGGCTATACAATGAGCAGTTCTTC	TRBD2	.	TRBV18	TRBJ2-1
CAIRAGSYEQYF	TGTGCCATCAGAGCAGGCTCCTACGAGCAGTACTTC	.	.	TRBV10-3	TRBJ2-7
CASSASRTGMDQPQHF	TGTGCCAGCAGTGCCTCCCGGACAGGGATGGATCAGCCCCAGCATTTT	TRBD1	.	TRBV27	TRBJ1-5
CASSQEDRGHGQYF	TGCGCCAGCAGCCAAGAGGACAGGGGACATGGGCAGTACTTC	TRBD1	.	TRBV4-1	TRBJ2-7
CASSSTDRIDATNEKLFF	TGTGCCAGCAGCTCTACGGACAGGATAGATGCAACTAATGAAAAACTGTTTTTT	TRBD1	.	TRBV28	TRBJ1-4
CASSRPGSEAFF	TGCGCCAGCAGTAGACCGGGAAGTGAAGCTTTCTTT	.	many	TRBV4-1	TRBJ1-1
CASSLEQGLAGVGNEQYF	TGCGCCAGCAGCTTGGAACAGGGGCTAGCGGGAGTTGGCAACGAGCAGTACTTC	TRBD2	.	TRBV5-1	TRBJ2-7
CASSIVSLDMGQETQYF	TGTGCCAGTAGTATAGTTTCGCTAGATATGGGCCAAGAGACCCAGTACTTC	.	.	TRBV19	TRBJ2-5
CASSQDTGGEQYF	TGCGCCAGCAGCCAAGATACGGGGGGCGAGCAGTACTTC	TRBD2	.	TRBV4-1	TRBJ2-7
CASSSRAAGVSSYNEQFF	TGCGCCAGCAGCTCCCGGGCAGCCGGGGTAAGCTCCTACAATGAGCAGTTCTTC	.	.	TRBV5-1	TRBJ2-1
CASSSTLDRGSEKLFF	TGTGCCAGCAGCTCTACCTTGGACCGGGGGAGTGAAAAACTGTTTTTT	.	once	TRBV11-2	TRBJ1-4
CASRRLAGLHEQYF	TGTGCCAGCAGAAGACTAGCGGGACTTCACGAGCAGTACTTC	TRBD2	few	TRBV28	TRBJ2-7
CASSQDRSGTYEQYF	TGCGCCAGCAGCCAAGATCGGTCAGGGACTTACGAGCAGTACTTC	.	once	TRBV4-3	TRBJ2-7
CSVAWLAGGLNEQFF	TGCAGCGTTGCTTGGCTAGCGGGAGGGTTAAATGAGCAGTTCTTC	TRBD2	.	TRBV29-1	TRBJ2-1
CASSVGMLATSTDTQYF	TGTGCCAGCAGCGTAGGGATGCTAGCAACAAGCACAGATACGCAGTATTTT	.	.	TRBV9	TRBJ2-3
CASSSRDSLHPLYGYTF	TGTGCCAGCAGTTCCCGGGACTCCTTACACCCTCTCTATGGCTACACCTTC	.	once	TRBV28	TRBJ1-2
CASNPGTGVNTEAFF	TGCGCCAGCAACCCCGGGACAGGAGTGAACACTGAAGCTTTCTTT	TRBD1	.	TRBV10-1	TRBJ1-1
CASSLIGTSGSHYEQYF	TGCGCCAGCAGCCTTATCGGTACTAGCGGGAGCCACTACGAGCAGTACTTC	TRBD2	once	TRBV4-1	TRBJ2-7
CSVALFAAGTEAFF	.	.	.	TRBV29-1	TRBJ1-1
CASSYPGTYEQYF	TGTGCCAGCAGCTACCCCGGGACCTACGAGCAGTACTTC	.	.	TRBV27	TRBJ2-7
CASSLSALSGIEQFF	TGTGCCAGCAGTTTATCGGCCCTTAGCGGCATTGAGCAGTTCTTC	.	.	TRBV27	TRBJ2-1
CASSLGDISTTYEQYF	TGTGCCAGCAGTTTAGGGGACATTTCCACTACCTACGAGCAGTACTTC	.	.	TRBV28	TRBJ2-7
CASSVDGGRVSGELFF	TGTGCCAGCAGCGTAGACGGCGGGAGGGTCTCCGGGGAGCTGTTTTTT	TRBD2	.	TRBV9	TRBJ2-2
CASGGFGGLTRGDTQYF	TGTGCCAGCGGGGGATTCGGGGGGTTAACTAGGGGAGATACGCAGTATTTT	TRBD2	.	TRBV25-1	TRBJ2-3
CSVEVGGKAFF	TGCAGCGTTGAGGTAGGGGGCAAAGCTTTCTTT	TRBD1	.	TRBV29-1	TRBJ1-1
CASSYGRDIPLGGYF	TGTGCCAGCAGTTACGGCCGGGACATTCCTCTAGGTGGCTACTTC	.	.	TRBV6-6	TRBJ2-7
CAISEPGYGYTF	TGTGCCATCAGTGAGCCGGGGTATGGCTACACCTTC	.	.	TRBV10-3	TRBJ1-2
CASSENGGQWDGYTF	TGTGCCAGCAGTGAAAATGGAGGACAGTGGGACGGCTACACCTTC	.	.	TRBV6-1	TRBJ1-2
CASRSGTNSYEQYF	TGTGCCAGCAGGTCCGGGACAAATTCCTACGAGCAGTACTTC	.	.	TRBV28	TRBJ2-7
CASSQGVGNQPQHF	TGTGCCAGCAGTCAAGGGGTTGGCAATCAGCCCCAGCATTTT	.	.	TRBV28	TRBJ1-5
CASSVDRAAEAFF	TGCGCCAGCAGCGTGGACAGGGCGGCTGAAGCTTTCTTT	TRBD1	.	TRBV5-1	TRBJ1-1
CASSPLGAGNSGYGYTF	TGCGCCAGCAGCCCACTGGGGGCTGGCAACAGTGGCTATGGCTACACCTTC	.	.	TRBV4-1	TRBJ1-2
CASNPASGTYEQYF	TGTGCCAGCAATCCGGCTAGCGGCACCTACGAGCAGTACTTC	TRBD2	.	TRBV2	TRBJ2-7
CASGPARGGLGDEQFF	TGTGCTAGTGGGCCCGCAAGGGGGGGCCTCGGCGATGAGCAGTTCTTC	.	.	TRBV12-5	TRBJ2-1
CASSTGVAEQFF	TGTGCCAGCAGCACGGGAGTGGCTGAGCAGTTCTTC	.	.	TRBV28	TRBJ2-1